Below, 27 T cell receptor beta chains from the same sample are listed, as sequenced in a study of blood T cell repertoires in COVID-19. Data came from immunoSEQ multiplex PCR; TCRdb stores just in-frame clones and leaves some out. The data contain nearly 80,000 clones, approximately 80% of them seen just once; the ten biggest clones take up around a third. The specimen was peripheral blood. These receptors came from a woman aged 70-85 years with acute or convalescent COVID-19.

The chain couples TRBV2 to TRBJ1-1; D is unclear. The length of the CDR3 is 14 residues. Per germline, CDR1 SNHLY and CDR2 FYNNEI. The V end was cut by 8 bases, the J end by 0 bases, with 13 bases between. Here the CDR3 reads CASDALRLNTEAFF. Written as DNA, the CDR3 is TGTGCCAGCGATGCGCTCAGGCTGAACACTGAAGCTTTCTTT.

This chain joins TRBV14 and TRBJ2-3; tentatively, D is TRBD1 (5 bases). CDR1 is SGHDN, CDR2 FVKESK, per germline. The CDR3 totals 15 residues. Between the trimmed V and J ends, which lost 2 bases and 9 bases, there was a span of 18 bases. The CDR3 here is CASSQLMGRPGTQYF. The CDR3 DNA follows: TGTGCCAGCAGCCAACTTATGGGGCGGCCGGGCACGCAGTATTTT.

The chain couples TRBV6-6 to TRBJ1-5; tentative D call: TRBD1 (6 bases). The CDR3 totals 15 residues. Germline V gene data show CDR1 as MNHNY and CDR2 as SVGAGI (reference sequence). V shed 0 bases and J shed 6 bases, with 12 bases lying between them. The CDR3 DNA follows: TGTGCCAGCAGTTACTCGGACAGCTTTGGTCAGCCCCAGCATTTT. Protein: CASSYSDSFGQPQHF.

This sequence joins TRBV5-1 and TRBJ2-3, with 10 positions matching TRBD2. There are 15 residues in the CDR3. Germline V gives CDR1 SGHRS, CDR2 YFSETQ. The junction had 7 bases not matched to a gene; V was cut back by 3 bases and J by 6 bases. CDR3 DNA: TGCGCCAGCAGCTGGTCTAGCGGGAGAGAGGATACGCAGTATTTT. Amino acids: CASSWSSGREDTQYF.

As for this clone: Other DNA variants within this sample encode the same CDR3. The chain links TRBV19 to TRBJ1-4; 7 bases are shared with TRBD1. This CDR3 contains 15 residues. The trim removed 3 bases at V and 5 bases at J, leaving 6 bases unmatched. Germline CDR1 reads LNHDA; CDR2 reads SQIVND (reference sequence). CDR3 bases: TGTGCCAGTAGTATTTCGCCAGGGGGGAATGAAAAACTGTTTTTT. It is translated as CASSISPGGNEKLFF.

The chain has TRBV27 and TRBJ2-2, with D tentatively TRBD1 (6 bases). CDR3 length: 17 amino acids. Germline CDR1 MNHEY, CDR2 SMNVEV (reference sequence). V dropped 4 bases and J dropped 2 bases, with 17 bases sitting between them. The CDR3 bases are TGTGCCAGCAGTTCTACCCTACAGGGATTCAACACCGGGGAGCTGTTTTTT. Translation: CASSSTLQGFNTGELFF.

The rearrangement uses TRBV7-6 and TRBJ2-3; 9 bases fit TRBD2. Germline V gene data show CDR1 as SGHVS and CDR2 as FNYEAQ. J was trimmed by 7 bases and V by 1 base; bases with no gene match: 15. The CDR3 length is 18 residues. Here the CDR3 reads CASSLGPGASGNAYTQYF. CDR3 coding DNA: TGTGCCAGCAGCTTAGGACCTGGGGCTAGCGGGAATGCTTATACGCAGTATTTT.

The chain carries TRBV24-1 and TRBJ2-3; possible D gene TRBD2, 6 bases. The V end was cut by 4 bases, the J end by 6 bases, with 16 bases between. This CDR3 comprises 15 residues. Germline V CDR1 and CDR2: KGHDR, SFDVKD. The DNA for the CDR3 is TGTGCCACCAGTGAGAATTGGGACTCCATGGATACGCAGTATTTT. Its translation is CATSENWDSMDTQYF.

This sequence joins TRBV5-1 and TRBJ2-5; 8 bases line up with TRBD1. V dropped 3 bases and J dropped 5; count of bases not matched to a gene: 9. The CDR3 length is 15 residues. Germline CDR1 is SGHRS and CDR2 is YFSETQ. Here the CDR3 reads CASSSQGARGETQYF. The CDR3 bases are TGCGCCAGCAGCTCTCAGGGGGCGCGAGGGGAGACCCAGTACTTC.

J is TRBJ1-4 and V is TRBV25-1, with 7 bases matching TRBD1. This CDR3 has 15 amino acids. Germline-derived CDR1 and CDR2 are MGHDK and SYGVNS. With 4 bases clipped from V and 7 bases from J, the junction kept 9 bases outside the gene matches. This chain's CDR3 is CASSGYRGGSEKLFF. Written as DNA, the CDR3 is TGTGCCAGCAGTGGTTACAGGGGCGGAAGTGAAAAACTGTTTTTT. The entire variable domain, with the rest obtained from reference TRBV25-1 and TRBJ1-4, is as follows: EADIYQTPRYLVIGTGKKITLECSQTMGHDKMYWYQQDPGMELHLIHYSYGVNSTEKGDLSSESTVSRIRTEHFPLTLESARPSHTSQYLCASSGYRGGSEKLFFGSGTQLSVL.

The chain is built from TRBV6-6 and TRBJ1-5; D is unclear. Looked up from germline, CDR1 is MNHNY and CDR2 is SVGAGI (reference sequence). V lost 5 bases and J 1 base, leaving 15 bases between the germline ends. CDR3 length: 16 amino acids. The CDR3 reads CASSVQLGGSNQPQHF. CDR3 DNA sequence: TGTGCCAGCAGTGTCCAGCTTGGAGGGAGCAATCAGCCCCAGCATTTT.

This clone showed up many times. The J gene is TRBJ2-6, the V gene TRBV2; 7 bases are shared with TRBD1. Germline CDR1 reads SNHLY; CDR2 reads FYNNEI. Germline trimming cut 4 bases from V and 0 bases from J; bases unmatched to any gene: 9. The CDR3 consists of 18 residues. The CDR3 DNA follows: TGTGCCAGCAGTGTAGGGGGCACAGGGGTCTCTGGGGCCAACGTCCTGACTTTC. Protein sequence: CASSVGGTGVSGANVLTF.

This clone was detected only once. J is TRBJ1-5 and V is TRBV19, with D perhaps matching TRBD1 (5 bases). Trimming shortened V by 8 bases and J by 0 bases, and 11 bases separated the two germline ends. The CDR3 contains 14 residues. Germline-derived CDR1 and CDR2 are LNHDA and SQIVND (reference sequence). Here the CDR3 DNA reads TGTGCCAGTCGGGGGGGGGATAGCAATCAGCCCCAGCATTTT. Residues: CASRGGDSNQPQHF.

The chain combines TRBV5-1 with TRBJ1-2, with D possibly matching TRBD1 (5 bases). CDR3 length: 14 amino acids. Germline CDR1 and CDR2: SGHRS and YFSETQ. The ends were cut back, 3 bases at V and 4 bases at J, with 13 bases in the middle. The CDR3 coding sequence is TGCGCCAGCAGCTCGACCGGGGGATCCTATGGCTACACCTTC. Translating gives CASSSTGGSYGYTF.

This clone was detected only a few times. V is TRBV9 and J is TRBJ1-3; unclear D gene. Per the germline V gene, CDR1 is SGDLS and CDR2 is YYNGEE. V was shortened by 0 bases and J by 5 bases, with 9 bases between the two germline ends. This CDR3 is 14 amino acids long. The CDR3: CASSVGTVRNTIYF. The CDR3 bases are TGTGCCAGCAGCGTAGGTACAGTGAGAAACACCATATATTTT.

The V gene is TRBV19, the J gene TRBJ2-5; TRBD2 agrees at 10 bases. This CDR3 region has 14 residues. Unmatched junction bases numbered 5, after V lost 6 bases and J lost 4 bases. Germline values: CDR1 LNHDA, CDR2 SQIVND (reference sequence). CDR3 loop: CASSLAGAVETQYF. Written as DNA, the CDR3 is TGTGCCAGTAGCCTAGCGGGAGCGGTAGAGACCCAGTACTTC.

V usage is TRBV19 and J usage is TRBJ1-5; maybe TRBD1 (6 bases). The CDR3 sequence is 15 residues long. From germline, CDR1 is LNHDA and CDR2 SQIVND (reference sequence). Trimming removed 5 bases from V and 7 bases from J, with 18 bases in between. The CDR3: CASSSMGGASQPQHF. The CDR3 DNA sequence: TGTGCCAGTAGTTCCATGGGGGGGGCATCGCAGCCCCAGCATTTT.

The chain carries TRBV7-2 and TRBJ1-3; the D gene is possibly TRBD1 (6 bases). Germline CDR1 reads SGHTA; CDR2 reads FQGNSA. V gave up 4 bases and J gave up 0 bases, with 13 bases separating them. The CDR3 runs to 16 residues. This CDR3 is CASSSQGPFSGNTIYF. DNA of the CDR3: TGTGCCAGCAGCTCACAGGGTCCCTTCTCTGGAAACACCATATATTTT. Looking up the rest from reference TRBV7-2 and TRBJ1-3 gives the full variable domain: GAGVSQSPSNKVTEKGKDVELRCDPISGHTALYWYRQSLGQGLEFLIYFQGNSAPDKSGLPSDRFSAERTGGSVSTLTIQRTQQEDSAVYLCASSSQGPFSGNTIYFGEGSWLTVV.

This chain links TRBV11-3 with TRBJ1-2, with 7 positions matching TRBD1. Germline CDR1 is SGHNT and CDR2 is YENEEA. The CDR3 has 13 amino acids. The trim removed 3 bases at V and 8 bases at J, leaving 6 bases unmatched. DNA for the CDR3: TGTGCCAGCAGCTTCCCAGACAGGGTGGGCTACACCTTC. Protein sequence: CASSFPDRVGYTF.

This clone was counted ten times or more. The chain links TRBV19 to TRBJ2-3; 11 bases are shared with TRBD2. The CDR3 consists of 20 residues. V lost 4 bases and J lost 3; bases outside the gene matches: 18. Germline V lookup: CDR1 LNHDA, CDR2 SQIVND (reference sequence). CDR3 nucleotide sequence: TGTGCCAGTAGTACCGACAGAATACATACTGGGACTAGCGGTACAGATACGCAGTATTTT. It specifies CASSTDRIHTGTSGTDTQYF.

The rearrangement joins TRBV20-1 to TRBJ2-3; TRBD2 aligns across 9 bases. The CDR3 loop spans 16 amino acids. Germline V lookup: CDR1 DFQATT, CDR2 SNEGSKA (reference sequence). The V and J ends lost 3 bases and 2 bases, in that order; junction bases with no gene match: 9. As DNA, the CDR3 is TGCAGTGCTAGTCAATTGACTAGCGGATTCACAGATACGCAGTATTTT. It encodes CSASQLTSGFTDTQYF.

This rearrangement joins TRBV7-2 to TRBJ1-2; a weak D match, TRBD1 (6 bases). The germline CDR1 and CDR2 sequences are SGHTA and FQGNSA. V dropped 1 base and J dropped 6 bases, with 12 bases sitting between them. The CDR3 is made up of 14 amino acids. The CDR3 DNA reads TGTGCCAGCAGCTTAGAGCAGGGGATCAATGGCTACACCTTC. It is translated as CASSLEQGINGYTF. The variable domain in full, with the rest retrieved from reference TRBV7-2 and TRBJ1-2, is GAGVSQSPSNKVTEKGKDVELRCDPISGHTALYWYRQSLGQGLEFLIYFQGNSAPDKSGLPSDRFSAERTGGSVSTLTIQRTQQEDSAVYLCASSLEQGINGYTFGSGTRLTVV.

For this clone: Other DNA sequences of this sample code for an identical CDR3. This chain joins TRBV5-1 and TRBJ1-1; D is ambiguous. V was trimmed by 4 bases and J by 4 bases, leaving 14 bases between them. The CDR3 loop spans 14 amino acids. CDR1 is SGHRS and CDR2 is YFSETQ in the germline V gene. The DNA for the CDR3 is TGCGCCAGCAGCCCCTCCCGGGCGGGCACTGAAGCTTTCTTT. It yields the protein CASSPSRAGTEAFF.

CDR3 nucleotide sequence: TGTGCCAGTAGTATAGATCGGGAGACTGAAGCTTTCTTT. Translation: CASSIDRETEAFF. This rearrangement joins TRBV19 to TRBJ1-1; D is ambiguous. V was trimmed by 0 bases and J by 5 bases, leaving 7 bases between them. CDR3 length: 13 residues. Looked up from germline, CDR1 is LNHDA and CDR2 is SQIVND (reference sequence).

The gene calls are TRBV11-1 and TRBJ2-1; possible D gene TRBD1, 6 bases. The V gene lost 5 bases and the J gene lost 7 bases, with 15 bases spanning the gap. Germline-derived CDR1 and CDR2 are SGHAT and FQDESV (reference sequence). The CDR3 sequence is 14 residues long. The CDR3 spells CASSPTDRGNEQFF. Written as DNA, the CDR3 is TGTGCCAGCAGCCCTACGGACAGAGGGAATGAGCAGTTCTTC.

This clone appeared a single time. The chain carries TRBV19 and TRBJ2-2; D unclear. In germline, CDR1 is LNHDA, CDR2 SQIVND (reference sequence). CDR3 size: 12 residues. Trimming left V 5 bases short and J 5 bases short, with 6 bases between. The CDR3 loop is CASSPTTGELFF. DNA for the CDR3: TGTGCCAGTAGTCCCACTACCGGGGAGCTGTTTTTT. Full variable domain (remainder filled in from reference TRBV19 and TRBJ2-2): DGGITQSPKYLFRKEGQNVTLSCEQNLNHDAMYWYRQDPGQGLRLIYYSQIVNDFQKGDIAEGYSVSREKKESFPLTVTSAQKNPTAFYLCASSPTTGELFFGEGSRLTVL.

The J gene is TRBJ2-1, the V gene TRBV19; 10 bases are shared with TRBD1. Trimming took 10 bases from V and 7 from J; bases not matched to a gene: 4. CDR1 and CDR2 from the germline V gene are LNHDA and SQIVND (reference sequence). This CDR3 is 12 amino acids long. The CDR3 bases are TGTGCCACCGGGACAGGGGAGAATGAGCAGTTCTTC. Amino acid sequence: CATGTGENEQFF.